This is a list of T cell receptor beta chains from one sample in a study of PD-1 blockade in classical Hodgkin lymphoma. TCRdb's copy holds only in-frame clones and misses some; the assay was immunoSEQ multiplex PCR. The sample records some 15,000 clones, 80% to 90% being singletons. The sample consisted of peripheral blood mononuclear cells (PBMCs), taken before the second cycle of nivolumab. Receptor source: a human donor with classical Hodgkin lymphoma. Both conserved end residues are part of each CDR3. The D gene is left open where the match is weak. Clone size is not always given. Where it is, it says once, few, many or a class for expanded clones.

TRBJ1-4,TRBD1,.,TRBV5-4,TGTGCCAGCAGCTGGGGGGGACAGGGTCCAACTAATGAAAAACTGTTTTTT,CASSWGGQGPTNEKLFF
TRBJ1-5,TRBD1,.,TRBV19,TGTGCCAGTAGTGGGGGACAGGGGGCTTCGCAGCCCCAGCATTTT,CASSGGQGASQPQHF
TRBJ1-3,.,once,TRBV18,TGTGCCAGCTCACCATTGGATGGAAACACCATATATTTT,CASSPLDGNTIYF
TRBJ1-6,.,.,TRBV27,TGTGCCAGCAGTCTACGCCGGGACTATAATTCACCCCTCCACTTT,CASSLRRDYNSPLHF
TRBJ2-3,.,.,TRBV11-2,TGTGCCAGCAGCCGCCTGGGGTTTGATCGAGATACGCAGTATTTT,CASSRLGFDRDTQYF
TRBJ1-1,.,.,TRBV7-3,TGTGCCAGCAGCTTAACAGGGAACACTGAAGCTTTCTTT,CASSLTGNTEAFF
TRBJ2-7,.,.,TRBV27,TGTGCCAGCAGTGCCGGGGTGGGTTTGTCCTACGAGCAGTACTTC,CASSAGVGLSYEQYF
TRBJ2-7,TRBD1,.,TRBV27,TGTGCCAGCTGGGACAGGCCCTACGAGCAGTACTTC,CASWDRPYEQYF
TRBJ2-3,.,.,TRBV18,TGTGCCAGCTCACCTTCATCGGGGGCGGATACGCAGTATTTT,CASSPSSGADTQYF
TRBJ1-4,TRBD1,.,TRBV28,TGTGCCAGCAGTCTGACAGGGTTTGATGAAAAACTGTTTTTT,CASSLTGFDEKLFF
TRBJ2-3,.,.,TRBV28,TGTGCCAGCAGTTCACTAGTGATGGGCACAGATACGCAGTATTTT,CASSSLVMGTDTQYF
TRBJ2-3,TRBD2,.,TRBV9,TGTGCCAGTAATCTAGCGGGGGGCCCCACAGATACGCAGTATTTT,CASNLAGGPTDTQYF
TRBJ1-2,.,few,TRBV5-4,TGTGCCAGCAGCTTAACGGGGTACTATGGCTACACCTTC,CASSLTGYYGYTF
TRBJ2-3,.,.,TRBV12-2,TGTGCAAGTCGCTTCGGACTAGCGGGGGGGGTCACAGATACGCAGTATTTT,CASRFGLAGGVTDTQYF
TRBJ1-1,.,.,TRBV9,TGTGCCAGCAGCCTGGAGGGAGGGACTGAAGCTTTCTTT,CASSLEGGTEAFF
TRBJ1-1,.,.,TRBV2,TGTGCCAGCAGGGGACGAGTCGGGAACACTGAAGCTTTCTTT,CASRGRVGNTEAFF